These T cell receptor beta chains were read from a single sample in a study of blood T cell repertoires in COVID-19. Sequencing was performed with immunoSEQ multiplex PCR; in TCRdb, only in-frame clones are kept and a portion is missing. The sample holds about 23,000 clones; 70% to 90% are singletons and the top ten take about 18%. Source material: peripheral blood. These receptors were taken from a human donor with acute or convalescent COVID-19. The donor label of this sample is uncertain. The conserved cysteine and the conserved F or W are not part of the CDR3 here.

CDR3 protein	V gene	J gene
ASSTRTGGDYT	TRBV5-4	TRBJ1-2
ASSTSLPSGNTEAF	TRBV19	TRBJ1-1
ASSQDRGYSYEQY	TRBV3-1/TRBV3-2	TRBJ2-7
ASSGGGEGDQPQH	TRBV9	TRBJ1-5
ASSRDRTDTQY	TRBV18	TRBJ2-3
ASSLRRGNTEAF	TRBV5-1	TRBJ1-1
ASSLIAGGTEAF	TRBV11-1	TRBJ1-1
AISAGFGQPQH	TRBV10-3	TRBJ1-5
ASSLPLLAGVNNEQF	TRBV7-6	TRBJ2-1
ASTPRLAGVRKI	TRBV19	TRBJ2-1
ASSPGTVNEKLF	TRBV6-5	TRBJ1-4
ASSQDLITGGRNEKLF	TRBV4-3	TRBJ1-4
ASSEGSGVTDTQY	TRBV25-1	TRBJ2-3
ASSQGRLAGGPGSYEQY	TRBV4-1	TRBJ2-7
ASVEATSRGTQY	TRBV25-1	TRBJ2-5
ATSRDQGYEQY	TRBV15	TRBJ2-7
ASSQVLAGGYNEQF	TRBV3-1/TRBV3-2	TRBJ2-1
ASSLERGTGELF	TRBV7-8	TRBJ2-2
ASSQEWASGRNEQF	TRBV4-2	TRBJ2-1
ASSWTGGDLAGANVLT	TRBV5-1	TRBJ2-6
ASYSGTERKTQY	TRBV2	TRBJ2-5
AGSQDFGSSSYGYT	TRBV3-1/TRBV3-2	TRBJ1-2
ASSRPGHGPLKNTEAF	TRBV6-6	TRBJ1-1
ASSEGRVAQPQH	TRBV6-1	TRBJ1-5
ASSLIRSGGAGTDTQY	TRBV7-9	TRBJ2-3
ASSLFRTDNQPQH	TRBV27	TRBJ1-5
ATSRDLTGGVVKTQY	TRBV15	TRBJ2-5
ASSQGGAGTGEKLF	TRBV3-1/TRBV3-2	TRBJ1-4
ASSLGDNSNTEAF	TRBV7-8	TRBJ1-1
ATSQGFNQPQH	TRBV24-1	TRBJ1-5
ASSQGLAGTDEQF	TRBV3-1/TRBV3-2	TRBJ2-1
ASSKGVAYEQY	TRBV7-2	TRBJ2-7
ASSSRTGKGQETQY	TRBV7-2	TRBJ2-5
ASSRAGGYNEQF	TRBV19	TRBJ2-1
ASSPPDSDGNTIY	TRBV7-8	TRBJ1-3
ASSYSGTVNTEAF	TRBV6-2/TRBV6-3	TRBJ1-1
ASRASGASYNEQF	TRBV5-1	TRBJ2-1
ASSLGRGGTDTQY	TRBV7-2	TRBJ2-3
ASSIAGTGLYEQY	TRBV19	TRBJ2-7
ASSSPNRGTEAF	TRBV6-5	TRBJ1-1
ASSLYGHFRAEAF	TRBV11-2	TRBJ1-1
ASSLGTTGKETQY	TRBV11-2	TRBJ2-5
ASSTPGGQVGGYT	TRBV7-2	TRBJ1-2
ASSLDRALYEQY	TRBV6-2/TRBV6-3	TRBJ2-7
ASSENMNTEAF	TRBV2	TRBJ1-1
ASSERAGGPYGYT	TRBV6-1	TRBJ1-2